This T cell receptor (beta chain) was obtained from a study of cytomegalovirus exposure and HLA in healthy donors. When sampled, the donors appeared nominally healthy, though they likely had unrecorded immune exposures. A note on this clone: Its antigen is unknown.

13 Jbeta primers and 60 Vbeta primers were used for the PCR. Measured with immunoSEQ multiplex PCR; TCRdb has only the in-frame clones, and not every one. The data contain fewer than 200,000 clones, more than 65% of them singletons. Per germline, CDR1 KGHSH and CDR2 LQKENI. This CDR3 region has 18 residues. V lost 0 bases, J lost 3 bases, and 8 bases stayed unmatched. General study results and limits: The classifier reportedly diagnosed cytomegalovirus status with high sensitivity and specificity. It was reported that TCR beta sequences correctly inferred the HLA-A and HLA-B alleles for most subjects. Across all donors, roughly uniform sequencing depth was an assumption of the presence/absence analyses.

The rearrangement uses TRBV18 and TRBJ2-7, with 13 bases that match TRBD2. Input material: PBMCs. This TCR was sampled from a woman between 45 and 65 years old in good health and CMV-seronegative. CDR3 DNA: TGTGCCAGCTCACCACCGGGACTAGCGGGGCGGGCGGGCTACGAGCAGTACTTC. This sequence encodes CASSPPGLAGRAGYEQYF.